Following are 14 T cell receptor beta chains from one sample sequenced in a study of blood T cell repertoires in COVID-19. Clones were sequenced by immunoSEQ multiplex PCR, and TCRdb holds only the in-frame ones, with some missing. The table records tens of thousands of clones, roughly 83% of them present only once. Sequenced sample: peripheral blood. The receptor set was obtained from a woman older than 75 with acute or convalescent COVID-19.

This chain uses TRBV2 with TRBJ1-1, with 10 nucleotides matching TRBD1. With V trimmed by 1 base and J by 6 bases, 5 bases remained unmatched. The CDR3 totals 15 residues. Germline CDR1 is SNHLY and CDR2 is FYNNEI. CDR3 amino acids: CASSEEGQGLSEAFF. DNA for the CDR3: TGTGCCAGCAGTGAAGAGGGACAGGGGTTGTCTGAAGCTTTCTTT.

The chain uses TRBV5-1 and TRBJ2-7, with 11 bases identical to TRBD1. From germline, CDR1 is SGHRS and CDR2 YFSETQ. Unmatched junction bases numbered 12, after V lost 4 bases and J lost 6 bases. This CDR3 is 16 amino acids long. CDR3 protein: CASSPLGQGAVGEQYF. DNA for the CDR3: TGCGCCAGCAGCCCCCTAGGACAGGGGGCTGTCGGCGAGCAGTACTTC.

The genes are TRBV10-2 and TRBJ1-4, with TRBD1 as a possible D gene (5 bases). The CDR3 covers 14 residues. V was shortened by 2 bases and J by 7 bases, with 11 bases between the two germline ends. Per the germline V gene, CDR1 is WSHSY and CDR2 is SAAADI. The CDR3 region is CASSEERGGEKLFF. In nucleotides, the CDR3 is TGCGCCAGCAGTGAGGAAAGGGGTGGTGAAAAACTGTTTTTT.

This clone was counted a few times. V is TRBV30 and J is TRBJ1-5; tentative D call: TRBD1 (5 bases). Germline-derived CDR1 and CDR2 are GTSNPN and SVGIG (reference sequence). This CDR3 contains 15 residues. Trimming left V 0 bases short and J 0 bases short, with 9 bases between. The chain's CDR3 is CAWSVRGYSNQPQHF. CDR3 nucleotides: TGTGCCTGGAGTGTACGGGGGTATAGCAATCAGCCCCAGCATTTT.

This clone was seen just once. This chain links TRBV27 with TRBJ2-3, with 9 bases fitting TRBD2. This CDR3 region has 17 residues. With V trimmed by 6 bases and J by 0 bases, 10 bases remained unmatched. The germline gives CDR1 MNHEY, CDR2 SMNVEV (reference sequence). CDR3 nucleotide sequence: TGTGCCAGCAGCCTTTTTGTGACTAGCGGTAGCACAGATACGCAGTATTTT. Its protein is CASSLFVTSGSTDTQYF.

The rearrangement joins TRBV11-2 to TRBJ2-1; D gene uncertain. The CDR3 contains 15 residues. V lost 5 bases and J 9 bases, leaving 20 bases between the germline ends. Germline V gene lookup returns CDR1 SGHAT and CDR2 FQNNGV. CDR3 sequence: CASSLVESIAGEQFF. Here the CDR3 DNA reads TGTGCCAGCAGCCTCGTTGAGTCGATAGCTGGTGAGCAGTTCTTC.

This chain uses TRBV12-3 or TRBV12-4 with TRBJ2-5; unclear D gene. V was pared by 3 bases and J by 1 base, with 6 bases between. This CDR3 is 13 amino acids long. CDR3 loop: CASSFGLQETQYF. CDR3 sequence (DNA): TGTGCCAGCAGTTTTGGCCTCCAAGAGACCCAGTACTTC.

The chain carries TRBV5-4 and TRBJ1-6; the D gene is possibly TRBD1 (5 bases). V was trimmed by 0 bases and J by 3 bases, leaving 7 bases between them. The V gene's germline CDR1 is SGHNT and CDR2 YYREEE (reference sequence). This CDR3 contains 15 residues. The CDR3 bases are TGTGCCAGCAGCTTGGGGGGACTCTATAATTCACCCCTCCACTTT. It yields the protein CASSLGGLYNSPLHF.

A few counts support this clone. The chain joins TRBV12-3 or TRBV12-4 to TRBJ1-1; the D gene is possibly TRBD1 (5 bases). Trimming cost V 4 bases and J 1 base, with 7 bases left between them. This CDR3 spans 13 amino acids. Written as DNA, the CDR3 is TGTGCCAGCAGTTGGCAGGGGAACACTGAAGCTTTCTTT. Amino acids: CASSWQGNTEAFF.

This rearrangement joins TRBV15 to TRBJ1-4; 9 bases are a match to TRBD1. This CDR3 has 16 residues. The germline CDR1 and CDR2 sequences are LNHNV and YYDKDF (reference sequence). Unmatched junction bases numbered 7, after V lost 0 bases and J lost 8 bases. CDR3 loop: CATSRDFGTGREKLFF. In DNA, the CDR3 is TGTGCCACCAGCAGAGATTTTGGGACAGGGAGAGAAAAACTGTTTTTT.

This rearrangement joins TRBV19 to TRBJ2-2, with D perhaps matching TRBD2 (7 bases). Germline CDR1 and CDR2: LNHDA and SQIVND (reference sequence). The CDR3 has 17 amino acids. Trimming shortened V by 3 bases and J by 0 bases, and 14 bases separated the two germline ends. CDR3 nucleotides: TGTGCCAGTAGTATCAGAACGGGGGGCGCGAACACCGGGGAGCTGTTTTTT. It is translated as CASSIRTGGANTGELFF. The full variable domain, rest sourced from reference TRBV19 and TRBJ2-2, is DGGITQSPKYLFRKEGQNVTLSCEQNLNHDAMYWYRQDPGQGLRLIYYSQIVNDFQKGDIAEGYSVSREKKESFPLTVTSAQKNPTAFYLCASSIRTGGANTGELFFGEGSRLTVL.

This clone is a singleton in its sample. The chain is built from TRBV19 and TRBJ2-7, with 8 nucleotides matching TRBD1. CDR1 is LNHDA and CDR2 is SQIVND in the germline V gene (reference sequence). The CDR3 consists of 13 residues. J lost 5 bases, V lost 5 bases, and 5 bases had no gene match. Here the CDR3 DNA reads TGTGCCAGTAGTTTAAGGACAGGGAACGAGCAGTACTTC. Translation: CASSLRTGNEQYF. Full variable domain (outside the CDR3, taken from reference TRBV19 and TRBJ2-7): DGGITQSPKYLFRKEGQNVTLSCEQNLNHDAMYWYRQDPGQGLRLIYYSQIVNDFQKGDIAEGYSVSREKKESFPLTVTSAQKNPTAFYLCASSLRTGNEQYFGPGTRLTVT.

This clone was detected only once. This rearrangement joins TRBV7-2 to TRBJ1-5; perhaps TRBD1 as D (5 bases). Germline CDR1 and CDR2: SGHTA and FQGNSA. V shed 1 base and J shed 5 bases, with 15 bases lying between them. The CDR3 extends over 16 amino acids. Here the CDR3 reads CASSLVVTQVDQPQHF. As DNA, the CDR3 is TGTGCCAGCAGCTTAGTTGTCACACAGGTAGATCAGCCCCAGCATTTT.

The chain joins TRBV24-1 to TRBJ2-3; tentative D call: TRBD2 (5 bases). This CDR3 is built from 15 residues. Germline assignment: CDR1 KGHDR and CDR2 SFDVKD. V shed 4 bases and J shed 3 bases, with 13 bases lying between them. CDR3 coding DNA: TGTGCCACCAGTGACTTCCCGGACTCAACAGATACGCAGTATTTT. Encoded protein: CATSDFPDSTDTQYF.